The 10 T cell receptor beta chains listed next were all sequenced from one sample in a study of OX40 agonist ivuxolimab in advanced cancers. The method was immunoSEQ multiplex PCR; TCRdb's version includes in-frame clones alone and lacks a portion of them. This sample has some 150,000 clones; about 93% occur once, and the top ten carry approximately 1%. Here the sequenced sample was CD4+ or CD8+ T cells sorted from blood, taken in a trial of the OX40 agonist ivuxolimab. Every receptor here comes from an adult with an advanced solid tumor such as melanoma, head and neck, liver or kidney cancer.

The chain couples TRBV2 to TRBJ2-2, with 7 bases identical to TRBD2. V lost 5 bases to trimming and J lost 5 bases; unmatched junction nucleotides: 5. CDR3 length: 14 amino acids. Per germline, CDR1 SNHLY and CDR2 FYNNEI. This chain's CDR3 is CASSSGRGTGELFF. The CDR3 nucleotides read TGTGCCAGCAGTTCGGGGCGGGGGACCGGGGAGCTGTTTTTT.

The gene calls are TRBV4-3 and TRBJ2-1; D gene unclear. Germline loops: CDR1 LGHNA, CDR2 YSLEER. V lost 1 base and J lost 2, with 9 bases in between. The CDR3 has 15 amino acids. The CDR3: CASSQGTETYNEQFF. DNA of the CDR3: TGCGCCAGCAGCCAAGGGACCGAGACCTACAATGAGCAGTTCTTC.

This clone is a singleton in its sample. This rearrangement joins TRBV6-5 to TRBJ2-3; D possibly corresponds to TRBD2 (5 bases). This CDR3 is built from 15 residues. Germline V gives CDR1 MNHEY, CDR2 SVGAGI. Trimming shortened V by 2 bases and J by 0 bases, and 9 bases separated the two germline ends. The CDR3 is CASSYGRGSTDTQYF. DNA for the CDR3: TGTGCCAGCAGTTACGGGCGCGGGAGCACAGATACGCAGTATTTT.

This clone appeared once. The J gene is TRBJ2-3, the V gene TRBV5-6; D is unresolved. Germline CDR1 is SGHDT and CDR2 is YYEEEE. This CDR3 region has 12 residues. Trimming stripped 5 bases from V and 4 bases from J, with 8 bases between. Here the CDR3 reads CASSSQPDTQYF. For the CDR3, the DNA is TGTGCCAGCAGTTCTCAACCAGATACGCAGTATTTT.

The rearrangement links TRBV5-1 to TRBJ2-7, with 9 positions matching TRBD1. V gave up 0 bases and J gave up 3 bases; unmatched junction bases: 4. Germline values: CDR1 SGHRS, CDR2 YFSETQ. The CDR3 loop spans 15 amino acids. CDR3 bases: TGCGCCAGCAGCTTGGTCCCGGGACAGGGCTACGAGCAGTACTTC. Protein: CASSLVPGQGYEQYF. The whole variable domain, remainder taken from reference TRBV5-1 and TRBJ2-7, is KAGVTQTPRYLIKTRGQQVTLSCSPISGHRSVSWYQQTPGQGLQFLFEYFSETQRNKGNFPGRFSGRQFSNSRSEMNVSTLELGDSALYLCASSLVPGQGYEQYFGPGTRLTVT.

The CDR3 nucleotides are TGTGCCAGTTGCCCAGGGGGGGGGTACTACAATGAGCAGTTCTTC. Protein sequence: CASCPGGGYYNEQFF. The chain employs TRBV28 and TRBJ2-1; possibly TRBD1 or TRBD2 for D (7 bases each). The CDR3 has 15 amino acids. Germline V gene sequence: CDR1 MDHEN, CDR2 SYDVKM. The V end lost 9 bases, the J end lost 3 bases, and 18 bases lay between the germline ends.

The chain is built from TRBV10-1 and TRBJ2-2; 10 bases agree with TRBD1. The germline V gene has CDR1 WNHNN and CDR2 SYGVQD (reference sequence). Trimming at V came to 4 bases and at J to 6 bases, leaving 8 bases not matched to a gene. The CDR3 consists of 16 residues. CDR3 nucleotide sequence: TGCGCCAGCAGTGGATGGGACAGGGGTGGCCCCGGGGAGCTGTTTTTT. This gives the protein CASSGWDRGGPGELFF.

This clone has only one observation. J is TRBJ2-3 and V is TRBV18; D is perhaps TRBD2 (5 bases). There are 16 residues in the CDR3. Deletions cut 3 bases from V and 0 bases from J, with 13 bases between. CDR1 and CDR2 from the germline V gene are KGHSH and LQKENI. CDR3 loop: CASSPTRASSTDTQYF. As DNA, the CDR3 is TGTGCCAGCTCACCGACAAGAGCTAGCAGCACAGATACGCAGTATTTT.

J is TRBJ2-7 and V is TRBV9; 8 nucleotides align to TRBD1. V lost 2 bases and J lost 2; bases outside the gene matches: 3. The CDR3 is 14 amino acids. Per the germline V gene, CDR1 is SGDLS and CDR2 is YYNGEE. Here the CDR3 DNA reads TGTGCCAGCAGCGTCCAGGACAGGGCCTACGAGCAGTACTTC. Amino acids: CASSVQDRAYEQYF.

V is TRBV19 and J is TRBJ1-2, with no clear D. V was shortened by 4 bases and J by 8 bases, with 17 bases between the two germline ends. Germline CDR1 is LNHDA and CDR2 is SQIVND (reference sequence). The CDR3 spans 14 residues. CDR3 amino acids: CASSSAGVTGGYTF. CDR3 DNA sequence: TGTGCCAGTAGTAGTGCGGGAGTTACGGGAGGCTACACCTTC.